These 13 T cell receptor beta chains share one sample of origin, sequenced in a study of blood T cell repertoires in COVID-19. Method: immunoSEQ multiplex PCR; TCRdb's copy keeps in-frame clones and lacks some. The data contain about 140,000 clones, 70% to 80% of them singletons. The specimen sequenced was peripheral blood. The receptors stem from a man aged 50 to 60 with acute or convalescent COVID-19.

The chain has TRBV19 and TRBJ2-6; the D gene is possibly TRBD2 (5 bases). The CDR3 extends over 16 amino acids. The V end lost 4 bases, the J end lost 0 bases, and 10 bases lay between the germline ends. The germline V gene encodes CDR1 LNHDA and CDR2 SQIVND (reference sequence). The CDR3 is CASSTSRDSGANVLTF. CDR3 in DNA: TGTGCCAGTAGTACCTCTCGGGACTCTGGGGCCAACGTCCTGACTTTC.

The chain couples TRBV5-1 to TRBJ2-1, with D maybe TRBD2 (7 bases). The V end was cut by 2 bases, the J end by 4 bases, with 13 bases between. CDR1 SGHRS and CDR2 YFSETQ come from the germline V gene. The length of the CDR3 is 15 residues. This CDR3 is CASSFGGGQYNEQFF. CDR3 coding DNA: TGCGCCAGCAGCTTCGGCGGGGGCCAATACAATGAGCAGTTCTTC. Full variable domain (missing parts from reference TRBV5-1 and TRBJ2-1): KAGVTQTPRYLIKTRGQQVTLSCSPISGHRSVSWYQQTPGQGLQFLFEYFSETQRNKGNFPGRFSGRQFSNSRSEMNVSTLELGDSALYLCASSFGGGQYNEQFFGPGTRLTVL.

The V gene is TRBV15, the J gene TRBJ1-1, with D possibly being TRBD1 (6 bases). CDR1 LNHNV and CDR2 YYDKDF come from the germline V gene (reference sequence). The ends were cut back, 0 bases at V and 4 bases at J, with 9 bases in the middle. The CDR3 is 14 residues long. The CDR3, as DNA: TGTGCCACCAGCAGAGATTCAGGGGTCACTGAAGCTTTCTTT. Its protein product is CATSRDSGVTEAFF. Filled out from reference TRBV15 and TRBJ1-1, the complete variable domain reads DAMVIQNPRYQVTQFGKPVTLSCSQTLNHNVMYWYQQKSSQAPKLLFHYYDKDFNNEADTPDNFQSRRPNTSFCFLDIRSPGLGDTAMYLCATSRDSGVTEAFFGQGTRLTVV.

This clone was detected a few times. This chain links TRBV2 with TRBJ1-3; 9 bases are shared with TRBD1. CDR1 and CDR2 (germline): SNHLY, FYNNEI. Germline trimming cut 6 bases from V and 2 bases from J; bases unmatched to any gene: 5. The CDR3 length is 15 residues. CDR3 nucleotides: TGTGCCAGCAGGACTACAGGGGGCGCTGGAAACACCATATATTTT. The encoded protein is CASRTTGGAGNTIYF.

This chain joins TRBV28 and TRBJ1-2; 12 positions agree with TRBD1. CDR3 size: 16 residues. V was clipped by 6 bases and J by 3 bases; unmatched bases: 8. Germline CDR1 and CDR2: MDHEN and SYDVKM. The CDR3 loop is CASSGTGGRGDYGYTF. DNA for the CDR3: TGTGCCAGCAGCGGGACAGGGGGCAGGGGGGACTATGGCTACACCTTC.

A note on this clone: Other nucleotide sequences in the sample specify the same CDR3. The chain recombines TRBV30 with TRBJ1-5; 8 bases are a match to TRBD1. CDR1 is GTSNPN and CDR2 is SVGIG in the germline V gene (reference sequence). V was pared by 3 bases and J by 2 bases, with 3 bases of the junction left unmatched. The CDR3 sequence is 14 residues long. The CDR3 DNA sequence: TGTGCCTGGAGCGCGGGACAGGGCAATCAGCCCCAGCATTTT. It yields the protein CAWSAGQGNQPQHF.

The CDR3 reads CASSSSGIANEKLFF. CDR3 sequence (DNA): TGTGCCAGCAGCTCATCAGGGATTGCTAATGAAAAACTGTTTTTT. The chain links TRBV7-8 to TRBJ1-4; TRBD1 is a possible D gene (5 bases). This CDR3 is 15 amino acids long. Trimming stripped 4 bases from V and 3 bases from J, with 12 bases between. Germline V lookup: CDR1 SGHVS, CDR2 FQNEAQ.

The chain has TRBV14 and TRBJ1-1; D is unresolved. CDR1 and CDR2 from the germline V gene are SGHDN and FVKESK. Trimming shortened V by 1 base and J by 6 bases, and 6 bases separated the two germline ends. CDR3 length: 12 residues. The CDR3: CASSQVGSEAFF. CDR3 coding DNA: TGTGCCAGCAGCCAAGTCGGGTCTGAAGCTTTCTTT.

The chain recombines TRBV27 with TRBJ2-3; 7 bases are a match to TRBD2. Trimming removed 5 bases from V and 3 bases from J; junction bases left unmatched: 8. Germline CDR1 and CDR2: MNHEY and SMNVEV (reference sequence). This CDR3 has 15 residues. CDR3 protein: CASSQRGRGTDTQYF. In nucleotides, the CDR3 is TGTGCCAGCAGTCAGCGGGGTCGGGGAACAGATACGCAGTATTTT.

The rearrangement links TRBV11-2 to TRBJ2-1; a weak D match, TRBD2 (6 bases). CDR1 SGHAT and CDR2 FQNNGV come from the germline V gene. The CDR3 is 13 amino acids. V was clipped by 5 bases and J by 4 bases, with 9 bases between them. DNA for the CDR3: TGTGCCAGCAGCGGGGGGAGATACAATGAGCAGTTCTTC. Translation: CASSGGRYNEQFF.

A note on this clone: The DNA is omitted, as the CDR3 cannot be located on it reliably, and the CDR3 follows TCRdb's listing. V and J are TRBV5-5 and TRBJ2-1; the table's D call of TRBD2 was not tested on the DNA. Germline-derived CDR1 and CDR2 are SGHKS and YYEKEE (reference sequence). 17 amino acids form the CDR3, both terminal residues included. The CDR3: CASSLLSGGNFGNEQFF.

The chain links TRBV3-1 (or the pseudogene TRBV3-2) to TRBJ2-7, with 9 bases identical to TRBD1. This CDR3 has 14 residues. V was pared by 8 bases and J by 4 bases, with 9 bases of the junction left unmatched. CDR1 is LGHDT and CDR2 is YNNKEL in the germline V gene (reference sequence). CDR3 sequence: CASSQQGARYEQYF. CDR3 bases: TGTGCCAGCTCCCAACAGGGGGCGCGTTACGAGCAGTACTTC.

The chain uses TRBV5-1 and TRBJ1-5; no clear D. V was shortened by 4 bases and J by 1 base, with 12 bases between the two germline ends. This CDR3 spans 15 amino acids. Looked up from germline, CDR1 is SGHRS and CDR2 is YFSETQ. CDR3 sequence (DNA): TGCGCCAGCAGCCCCTACGGAGGGAGCAATCAGCCCCAGCATTTT. Its translation is CASSPYGGSNQPQHF.